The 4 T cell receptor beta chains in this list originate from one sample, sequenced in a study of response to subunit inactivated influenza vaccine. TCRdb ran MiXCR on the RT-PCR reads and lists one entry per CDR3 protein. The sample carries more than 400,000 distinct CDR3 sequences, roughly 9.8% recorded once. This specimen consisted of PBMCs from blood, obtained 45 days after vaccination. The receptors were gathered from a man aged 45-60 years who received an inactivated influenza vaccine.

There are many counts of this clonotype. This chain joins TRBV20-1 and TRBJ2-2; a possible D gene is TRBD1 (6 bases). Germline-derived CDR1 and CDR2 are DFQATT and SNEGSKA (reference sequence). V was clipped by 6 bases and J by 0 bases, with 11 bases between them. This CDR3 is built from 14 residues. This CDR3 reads CSAPDSPNTGELFF. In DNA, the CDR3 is TGCAGTGCCCCGGACAGTCCGAACACCGGGGAGCTGTTTTTT.

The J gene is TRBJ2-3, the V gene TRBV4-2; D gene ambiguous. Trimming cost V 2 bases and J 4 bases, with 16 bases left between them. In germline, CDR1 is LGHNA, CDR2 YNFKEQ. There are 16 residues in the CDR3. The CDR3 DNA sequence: TGTGCCAGCAGCCAAAAGGTGTCCGTCTTCGCAGATACGCAGTATTTT. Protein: CASSQKVSVFADTQYF.

CDR3 region: CASGPRAGVYNEQFF. CDR3 bases: TGTGCCAGCGGCCCGAGGGCGGGGGTCTACAATGAGCAGTTCTTC. This chain joins TRBV2 and TRBJ2-1; TRBD2 matches 7 bases. The J segment lost 3 bases and the V segment lost 8 bases, leaving 10 bases of the junction unmatched. The CDR3 has 15 residues. The germline V gene encodes CDR1 SNHLY and CDR2 FYNNEI.

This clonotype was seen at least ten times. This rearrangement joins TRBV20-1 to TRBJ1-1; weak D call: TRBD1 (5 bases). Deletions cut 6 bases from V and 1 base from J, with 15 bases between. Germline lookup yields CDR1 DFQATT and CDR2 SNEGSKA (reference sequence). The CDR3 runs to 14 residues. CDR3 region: CSAATGHSNTEAFF. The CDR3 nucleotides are TGCAGTGCCGCAACCGGACATTCGAACACTGAAGCTTTCTTT.